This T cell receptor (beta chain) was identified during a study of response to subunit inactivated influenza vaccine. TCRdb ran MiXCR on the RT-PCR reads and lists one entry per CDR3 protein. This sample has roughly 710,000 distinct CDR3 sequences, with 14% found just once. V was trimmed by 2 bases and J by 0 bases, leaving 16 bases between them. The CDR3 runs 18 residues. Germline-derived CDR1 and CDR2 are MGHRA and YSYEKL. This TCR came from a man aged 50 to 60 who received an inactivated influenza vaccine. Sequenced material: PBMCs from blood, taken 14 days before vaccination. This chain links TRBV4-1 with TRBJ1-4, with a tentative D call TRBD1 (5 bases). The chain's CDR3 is CASSQPRGGKATNEKLFF. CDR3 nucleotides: TGCGCCAGCAGCCAACCCCGGGGGGGGAAAGCAACTAATGAAAAACTGTTTTTT.